This TCR beta chain was sequenced in a study of long-term antiretroviral therapy in people with HIV. Turning to the study itself: A decade or so separates the oldest specimens from the later 2015 immediate-ART recommendation. Study-wide findings and caveats: Dominance of pre-ART expanded clones persisted, fluctuating and often declining after ART.

Post-ART PBMC samples numbered at least two per donor, and pre-ART ones at least one. Every participant with HIV received treatment in the United States. As regards this clone: Antigen: not known.

At the survey level, the v3.0 immunoSEQ assay was run. Only in-frame clones appear in the TCRdb table, and some are missing; sequencing was by immunoSEQ multiplex PCR. The repertoire holds around 21,000 clones, with 90% as singletons. V lost 8 bases, J lost 5 bases, and 21 bases lay in between. Looked up from germline, CDR1 is GTSNPN and CDR2 is SVGIG (reference sequence). The CDR3 covers 14 residues. This chain links TRBV30 with TRBJ1-1; TRBD1 is a possible D gene (6 bases). The source material was unsorted PBMCs, sampled approximately 4.5 years before starting antiretroviral therapy. This TCR came from a young woman with HIV. The DNA for the CDR3 is TGTGCCAGGGGGGCGGGGCAGAAGGGTACTGAAGCTTTCTTT. Translation gives CARGAGQKGTEAFF.